The clone carrying this T cell receptor (beta chain) appeared a few times. This entry belongs to a study of blood T cells in healthy people across ages. Across the whole study: Capturing about one barcoded beta molecule per two T cells was achieved by template switching.

It was with a sample-barcoded 5' primer and a J-beta primer mix that a second PCR of roughly 6 to 12 cycles was run. One entry per CDR3 protein, called by TCRdb with MiXCR from the 5' RACE reads. The table records 1.5 million to 2 million distinct CDR3 sequences, roughly 28% of them present only once. Germline values: CDR1 ENHRY, CDR2 SYGVKD. The CDR3 covers 16 residues. V shed 6 bases, J shed 6 bases, and the junction held 13 bases outside the gene matches. The V call is TRBV10-3, the J call TRBJ2-3; 9 nucleotides align to TRBD1. This TCR was recovered from a woman in her 30s in good health. Sequenced input: blood. The chain's CDR3 is CAISGHIQGAMDTQYF. For the CDR3, the DNA is TGTGCCATCAGCGGTCACATACAGGGGGCCATGGATACGCAGTATTTT.